This entry lists 22 T cell receptor beta chains sequenced from one sample in a study of Tregs in tolerant kidney transplant recipients. The method was immunoSEQ multiplex PCR; TCRdb's version includes in-frame clones alone and lacks a portion of them. This sample carries approximately 260,000 clones, 65% to 85% of them seen once, and the ten largest clones take less than 0.75%. The specimen sequenced was CD4+ T cells from blood. The origin of the receptors is a human donor in good health.

This clone has more than one count but fewer than ten. The V and J genes are TRBV21-1 and TRBJ2-7; the DNA was not compared with TRBD2, the D call given in the table. TRBV21-1 represents a pseudogene. This CDR3 is 16 amino acids long. The CDR3 DNA sequence: TGTGCCAGCACCAAGATCACTAGTGCCTCTTACTACGAGCAGTACTTC. This sequence encodes CASTKITSASYYEQYF.

This rearrangement joins TRBV5-5 to TRBJ1-1; no firm D call. The CDR3 runs 14 residues. Germline V gene data show CDR1 as SGHKS and CDR2 as YYEKEE (reference sequence). The V end lost 0 bases, the J end lost 4 bases, and 10 bases lay between the germline ends. CDR3 nucleotide sequence: TGTGCCAGCAGCTTGGAATGGCTCGGCACTGAAGCTTTCTTT. The encoded protein is CASSLEWLGTEAFF.

The chain has TRBV11-3 and TRBJ1-1; D unresolved. The CDR3 is made up of 13 amino acids. CDR1 is SGHNT, CDR2 YENEEA, per germline. Trimming shortened V by 4 bases and J by 1 base, and 7 bases separated the two germline ends. The CDR3 nucleotides are TGTGCCAGCAGCTCAACAGCGAACACTGAAGCTTTCTTT. Protein sequence: CASSSTANTEAFF. The whole variable domain, remainder taken from reference TRBV11-3 and TRBJ1-1, is EAGVVQSPRYKIIEKKQPVAFWCNPISGHNTLYWYLQNLGQGPELLIRYENEEAVDDSQLPKDRFSAERLKGVDSTLKIQPAELGDSAVYLCASSSTANTEAFFGQGTRLTVV.

This chain joins TRBV7-9 and TRBJ1-1, with D possibly being TRBD1 (5 bases). The CDR3 consists of 12 residues. The germline V and J ends were trimmed by 10 bases and 0 bases, with 9 bases remaining between them. CDR1 is SEHNR, CDR2 FQNEAQ, per germline (reference sequence). CDR3 amino acids: CATKGMNTEAFF. CDR3 nucleotide sequence: TGTGCCACCAAGGGGATGAACACTGAAGCTTTCTTT.

The chain combines TRBV11-3 with TRBJ2-3; D remains ambiguous. With 0 bases removed from V and 4 bases from J, the gap between germline ends came to 11 bases. This CDR3 is built from 15 residues. Per germline, CDR1 SGHNT and CDR2 YENEEA. The chain's CDR3 is CASSLDTAVSDTQYF. CDR3 bases: TGTGCCAGCAGCTTAGATACGGCAGTATCAGATACGCAGTATTTT. The entire variable domain, with the rest obtained from reference TRBV11-3 and TRBJ2-3, is as follows: EAGVVQSPRYKIIEKKQPVAFWCNPISGHNTLYWYLQNLGQGPELLIRYENEEAVDDSQLPKDRFSAERLKGVDSTLKIQPAELGDSAVYLCASSLDTAVSDTQYFGPGTRLTVL.

The V call is TRBV18, the J call TRBJ1-1; D gene unclear. There are 14 residues in the CDR3. With 2 bases removed from V and 5 bases from J, the gap between germline ends came to 12 bases. Germline CDR1 and CDR2: KGHSH and LQKENI. DNA of the CDR3: TGTGCCAGCTCACCAGACGGGATTGGGACTGAAGCTTTCTTT. This encodes CASSPDGIGTEAFF. The entire variable domain, with the rest obtained from reference TRBV18 and TRBJ1-1, is as follows: NAGVMQNPRHLVRRRGQEARLRCSPMKGHSHVYWYRQLPEEGLKFMVYLQKENIIDESGMPKERFSAEFPKEGPSILRIQQVVRGDSAAYFCASSPDGIGTEAFFGQGTRLTVV.

The chain recombines TRBV7-7 with TRBJ2-1, with 11 bases that match TRBD2. The germline V gene has CDR1 SSHAT and CDR2 FNYEAQ (reference sequence). This CDR3 comprises 14 residues. V dropped 2 bases and J dropped 6; count of bases not matched to a gene: 0. CDR3 in amino acids: CASSLTSGSNEQFF. Here the CDR3 DNA reads TGTGCCAGCAGCTTAACTAGCGGGAGCAATGAGCAGTTCTTC.

This clone has only a few counts. The gene calls are TRBV6-1 and TRBJ2-7; D not resolved. Germline V gives CDR1 MNHNS, CDR2 SASEGT. Trimming cost V 3 bases and J 5 bases, with 11 bases left between them. This CDR3 has 13 amino acids. This CDR3 reads CASSDLLVNEQYF. As DNA, the CDR3 is TGTGCCAGCAGTGATCTTTTGGTAAACGAGCAGTACTTC.

This chain uses TRBV15 with TRBJ2-3; TRBD2 aligns across 9 bases. V lost 1 base to trimming and J lost 3 bases; unmatched junction nucleotides: 5. This CDR3 contains 16 residues. In germline, CDR1 is LNHNV, CDR2 YYDKDF (reference sequence). The CDR3 protein is CATSRAPGLATDTQYF. DNA for the CDR3: TGTGCCACCAGCAGAGCCCCGGGACTAGCAACAGATACGCAGTATTTT.

This sequence joins TRBV11-2 and TRBJ2-2, with 8 bases matching TRBD2. Germline values: CDR1 SGHAT, CDR2 FQNNGV. The CDR3 is made up of 14 amino acids. The trim removed 3 bases at V and 6 bases at J, leaving 3 bases unmatched. For the CDR3, the DNA is TGTGCCAGCAGCTTGAGCGGGAGTGCCGGGGAGCTGTTTTTT. Translated, it gives CASSLSGSAGELFF. The entire variable domain, with the rest obtained from reference TRBV11-2 and TRBJ2-2, is as follows: EAGVAQSPRYKIIEKRQSVAFWCNPISGHATLYWYQQILGQGPKLLIQFQNNGVVDDSQLPKDRFSAERLKGVDSTLKIQPAKLEDSAVYLCASSLSGSAGELFFGEGSRLTVL.

This rearrangement joins TRBV2 to TRBJ1-2; possible D gene TRBD1, 5 bases. The CDR3 sequence is 13 residues long. Germline V gene data show CDR1 as SNHLY and CDR2 as FYNNEI. The ends were cut back, 2 bases at V and 4 bases at J, with 8 bases in the middle. Written as DNA, the CDR3 is TGTGCCAGCAGTGAAAGGCAGGGCTATGGCTACACCTTC. As protein: CASSERQGYGYTF.

This chain uses TRBV6-5 with TRBJ2-5; TRBD2 is a possible D gene (5 bases). The CDR3 extends over 15 amino acids. Trimming stripped 6 bases from V and 4 bases from J, with 18 bases between. Germline-derived CDR1 and CDR2 are MNHEY and SVGAGI. The CDR3 sequence is CASSSQAGIAETQYF. As DNA, the CDR3 is TGTGCCAGCAGCTCCCAGGCCGGGATTGCAGAGACCCAGTACTTC.

The chain recombines TRBV7-9 with TRBJ1-6; a weak D match, TRBD1 (5 bases). Trimming removed 4 bases from V and 5 bases from J, with 15 bases in between. CDR3 length equals 16 residues. From germline, CDR1 is SEHNR and CDR2 FQNEAQ (reference sequence). For the CDR3, the DNA is TGTGCCAGCAGCTCAAAAACAGGTGGAGATAATTCACCCCTCCACTTT. It is translated as CASSSKTGGDNSPLHF.

V gene TRBV5-1 combines with J gene TRBJ2-7; TRBD1 agrees at 10 bases. CDR1 SGHRS and CDR2 YFSETQ come from the germline V gene. V was pared by 0 bases and J by 2 bases, with 2 bases of the junction left unmatched. The CDR3 spans 15 residues. CDR3 loop: CASSLATGGTYEQYF. The CDR3 nucleotides are TGCGCCAGCAGCTTGGCGACAGGGGGCACCTACGAGCAGTACTTC.

The V gene is TRBV9, the J gene TRBJ2-7, with 7 nucleotides matching TRBD2. Germline assignment: CDR1 SGDLS and CDR2 YYNGEE. V trimming: 5 bases; J trimming: 3 bases; junction bases outside the gene matches: 11. CDR3 length: 15 residues. The CDR3 nucleotides are TGTGCCAGCAGTGCCCGGGACTACACATTCTACGAGCAGTACTTC. Encoded protein: CASSARDYTFYEQYF.

CDR3 sequence reads: CASRRDSRTDTQYF. The CDR3 DNA sequence: TGTGCCAGCAGACGGGATTCTCGCACAGATACGCAGTATTTT. This chain joins TRBV6-5 and TRBJ2-3, with a weak D call TRBD2 (5 bases). The germline CDR1 and CDR2 sequences are MNHEY and SVGAGI. The CDR3 has 14 residues. V shed 6 bases and J shed 1 base, with 11 bases lying between them.

This clone showed up just once. The chain carries TRBV25-1 and TRBJ2-7; D not resolved. The V and J ends lost 3 bases and 4 bases respectively, with 4 bases between them. The length of the CDR3 is 11 residues. Germline V CDR1 and CDR2: MGHDK, SYGVNS. The CDR3 loop is CASSEVYEQYF. The CDR3 DNA sequence: TGTGCCAGCAGTGAGGTGTACGAGCAGTACTTC.

J is TRBJ2-7 and V is TRBV5-6, with D possibly being TRBD2 (6 bases). This CDR3 has 14 amino acids. V dropped 4 bases and J dropped 9 bases, with 20 bases sitting between them. Germline CDR1 reads SGHDT; CDR2 reads YYEEEE. The CDR3 sequence: CASSAGPFPGVQYF. The CDR3 DNA sequence: TGTGCCAGCAGCGCGGGACCCTTCCCGGGCGTGCAGTACTTC.

This clone is a singleton in its sample. The V gene is TRBV6-5, the J gene TRBJ1-3; D possibly corresponds to TRBD1 (6 bases). The CDR3 length is 14 residues. Trimming shortened V by 5 bases and J by 0 bases, and 8 bases separated the two germline ends. Germline V gene lookup returns CDR1 MNHEY and CDR2 SVGAGI. DNA of the CDR3: TGTGCCAGCAGTCGGGACATCTCTGGAAACACCATATATTTT. Its translation is CASSRDISGNTIYF.

The J gene is TRBJ2-3, the V gene TRBV30; 9 bases fit TRBD2. The V gene end was trimmed by 8 bases and the J gene end by 4 bases; junction bases not matched to a gene: 10. The V gene's germline CDR1 is GTSNPN and CDR2 SVGIG (reference sequence). This CDR3 contains 14 residues. This CDR3 reads CASTSREGPDTQYF. The CDR3 DNA sequence: TGTGCCAGTACCTCGCGGGAGGGCCCAGATACGCAGTATTTT.

V usage is TRBV9 and J usage is TRBJ2-5; D is unclear. The germline CDR1 and CDR2 sequences are SGDLS and YYNGEE. Trimming took off 0 bases at V and 5 bases at J, with 11 bases between the two ends. The length of the CDR3 is 14 residues. The chain's CDR3 is CASSVDVVGETQYF. As DNA, the CDR3 is TGTGCCAGCAGCGTAGATGTAGTCGGGGAGACCCAGTACTTC.

V gene TRBV5-4 combines with J gene TRBJ1-2; D ambiguous. V shed 5 bases and J shed 8 bases, with 13 bases lying between them. Germline V gene lookup returns CDR1 SGHNT and CDR2 YYREEE (reference sequence). The CDR3 loop spans 12 amino acids. CDR3 residues: CASRIPGGGYTF. The CDR3 DNA reads as TGTGCCAGCAGGATTCCAGGTGGGGGCTACACCTTC.